The 24 T cell receptor beta chains in this list originate from one sample, sequenced in a study of cytomegalovirus exposure and HLA in healthy donors. In the PCR, 60 Vbeta and 13 Jbeta primers were used. Sequenced by immunoSEQ multiplex PCR; TCRdb stores in-frame clones only, minus some. This sample's table reports approximately 150,000 clones. The sample comprised PBMCs. All receptors derive from a woman in her forties or fifties in good health and CMV-seronegative.

The V call is TRBV19, the J call TRBJ2-5; TRBD2 aligns across 14 bases. Germline CDR1 LNHDA, CDR2 SQIVND (reference sequence). V was clipped by 3 bases and J by 5 bases; unmatched bases: 5. This CDR3 is built from 16 residues. This CDR3 is CASSIAWTSGRETQYF. The CDR3 DNA reads as TGTGCCAGTAGTATCGCTTGGACTAGCGGGAGGGAGACCCAGTACTTC.

This chain joins TRBV21-1 and TRBJ2-2; TRBD1 reflects the table's D call only, with no check against the DNA. TRBV21-1 is a documented pseudogene. This CDR3 has 14 residues. The CDR3 protein is CASSKEGVTGELFF. The CDR3 DNA reads as TGTGCCAGCAGCAAAGAAGGGGTCACCGGGGAGCTGTTTTTT.

This chain joins TRBV29-1 and TRBJ1-5; D might be TRBD1 (5 bases). The CDR3 runs 15 residues. Germline-derived CDR1 and CDR2 are SQVTM and ANQGSEA. V dropped 4 bases and J dropped 3 bases, with 16 bases sitting between them. CDR3 bases: TGCAGCGTTGCAGTAGGGGCTGGGAACAATCAGCCCCAGCATTTT. It yields the protein CSVAVGAGNNQPQHF.

The chain combines TRBV9 with TRBJ1-4; D unclear. CDR3 length: 14 amino acids. Germline CDR1 SGDLS, CDR2 YYNGEE. V was trimmed by 2 bases and J by 7 bases, leaving 12 bases between them. The CDR3 DNA is TGTGCCAGCAGCGTCGAGGGATATGGTGAAAAACTGTTTTTT. Translation gives CASSVEGYGEKLFF.

The chain is built from TRBV5-1 and TRBJ2-1, with 8 bases aligning to TRBD2. Germline V gene lookup returns CDR1 SGHRS and CDR2 YFSETQ. CDR3 length equals 16 residues. Trimming removed 1 base from V and 2 bases from J; junction bases left unmatched: 5. CDR3 amino acids: CASSLLGGGTYNEQFF. In DNA, the CDR3 is TGCGCCAGCAGCTTGTTGGGCGGGGGGACCTACAATGAGCAGTTCTTC.

The V gene is TRBV5-1, the J gene TRBJ1-1; D gene unclear. Germline V gives CDR1 SGHRS, CDR2 YFSETQ. The CDR3 length is 14 residues. The V gene lost 0 bases and the J gene lost 5 bases, with 11 bases spanning the gap. CDR3 sequence (DNA): TGCGCCAGCAGCTTGGTATCGGCGGGGACTGAAGCTTTCTTT. Its translation: CASSLVSAGTEAFF.

DNA for the CDR3: TGTGCCAGCAGTTACGGGGGGAATGAGCAGTTCTTC. Encoded protein: CASSYGGNEQFF. The chain has TRBV6-6 and TRBJ2-1, with D perhaps matching TRBD2 (6 bases). This CDR3 comprises 12 residues. Germline assignment: CDR1 MNHNY and CDR2 SVGAGI (reference sequence). Trimming took 2 bases from V and 7 from J, leaving 6 bases between them.

This chain joins TRBV25-1 and TRBJ2-2, with D possibly matching TRBD1 (6 bases). The length of the CDR3 is 14 residues. Trimming took off 6 bases at V and 5 bases at J, with 13 bases between the two ends. Germline values: CDR1 MGHDK, CDR2 SYGVNS. The CDR3 region has the DNA TGTGCCAGCAGATTACAGGGTGGAACCGGGGAGCTGTTTTTT. Its protein is CASRLQGGTGELFF.

V usage is TRBV6-6 and J usage is TRBJ2-7; 8 nucleotides align to TRBD2. In germline, CDR1 is MNHNY, CDR2 SVGAGI (reference sequence). The ends lost 4 bases at V and 6 bases at J; junction bases unmatched: 8. The CDR3 sequence is 14 residues long. This CDR3 reads CASSLGGGRGEQYF. The CDR3 DNA sequence: TGTGCCAGCAGTTTGGGCGGGGGGCGAGGCGAGCAGTACTTC.

The chain's CDR3 is CASSQDQGGYTF. CDR3 nucleotide sequence: TGTGCCAGCAGCCAAGATCAGGGGGGCTACACCTTC. The chain links TRBV4-2 to TRBJ1-2; a possible D gene is TRBD1 (6 bases). Trimming removed 0 bases at V and 8 bases at J, with 7 bases between. The CDR3 is 12 residues long. Per germline, CDR1 LGHNA and CDR2 YNFKEQ.

This chain joins TRBV27 and TRBJ1-6, with D uncertain. The CDR3 has 15 residues. V lost 2 bases and J lost 1, with 6 bases in between. Germline CDR1 is MNHEY and CDR2 is SMNVEV (reference sequence). The CDR3, as DNA: TGTGCCAGCAGTTTAGTTCCATCCTATAATTCACCCCTCCACTTT. It codes for CASSLVPSYNSPLHF.

The genes are TRBV2 and TRBJ1-5; D remains ambiguous. Germline assignment: CDR1 SNHLY and CDR2 FYNNEI. Trimming removed 7 bases from V and 11 bases from J, with 21 bases in between. There are 14 residues in the CDR3. This CDR3 is CASTYTAQEKSQHF. Written as DNA, the CDR3 is TGTGCCAGCACCTACACTGCTCAGGAAAAGTCCCAGCATTTT.

V and J are TRBV7-2 and TRBJ2-5, with 7 bases fitting TRBD1. CDR3 size: 14 residues. V shed 5 bases and J 1 base; nucleotides not matched to a gene: 4. Per the germline V gene, CDR1 is SGHTA and CDR2 is FQGNSA. CDR3 nucleotides: TGTGCCAGCAGCCCGACAGGGATCCAAGAGACCCAGTACTTC. Protein product: CASSPTGIQETQYF.

The chain employs TRBV4-2 and TRBJ2-3; 10 bases line up with TRBD2. Germline assignment: CDR1 LGHNA and CDR2 YNFKEQ. Germline trimming cut 5 bases from V and 2 bases from J; bases unmatched to any gene: 7. The CDR3 spans 16 residues. In nucleotides, the CDR3 is TGTGCCAGCAGCACCAGGCTAGCGGGAGACACAGATACGCAGTATTTT. Protein sequence: CASSTRLAGDTDTQYF.

The chain links TRBV4-2 to TRBJ1-2; TRBD1 is a possible D gene (5 bases). Germline V gene data show CDR1 as LGHNA and CDR2 as YNFKEQ. The CDR3 loop spans 15 amino acids. V lost 0 bases to trimming and J lost 5 bases, with 13 bases between them. CDR3 residues: CASSQDHVRDYGYTF. In DNA, the CDR3 is TGTGCCAGCAGCCAAGATCACGTCAGGGATTATGGCTACACCTTC.

CDR3 in amino acids: CASSVVEAGGLNEQFF. In DNA form, the CDR3 reads TGTGCCAGCAGCGTAGTTGAAGCGGGGGGGCTGAATGAGCAGTTCTTC. The chain is built from TRBV9 and TRBJ2-1; TRBD2 matches 10 bases. CDR3 size: 16 residues. With 0 bases clipped from V and 7 bases from J, the junction kept 7 bases outside the gene matches. Germline V gives CDR1 SGDLS, CDR2 YYNGEE. Drawing the rest from reference TRBV9 and TRBJ2-1, the complete variable domain is DSGVTQTPKHLITATGQRVTLRCSPRSGDLSVYWYQQSLDQGLQFLIQYYNGEERAKGNILERFSAQQFPDLHSELNLSSLELGDSALYFCASSVVEAGGLNEQFFGPGTRLTVL.

The genes are TRBV6-4 and TRBJ1-1; 8 bases line up with TRBD1. From germline, CDR1 is MRHNA and CDR2 SNTAGT. The CDR3 is made up of 13 amino acids. Trimming removed 5 bases from V and 5 bases from J; junction bases left unmatched: 4. This CDR3 is CASSRTGGTEAFF. CDR3 bases: TGTGCCAGCAGTCGAACAGGGGGAACTGAAGCTTTCTTT.

The chain joins TRBV23-1 to TRBJ2-7; a possible D gene is TRBD1 (5 bases). TRBV23-1 is designated an ORF whose function remains uncertain. Trimming pared 4 bases from V and 3 bases from J, leaving 16 bases between. This CDR3 has 15 residues. The CDR3: CASSPAPKGHYEQYF. Written as DNA, the CDR3 is TGCGCCAGCAGTCCGGCGCCCAAGGGGCACTACGAGCAGTACTTC.

The chain recombines TRBV5-4 with TRBJ2-1; TRBD2 matches at 8 bases. V was clipped by 2 bases and J by 8 bases; unmatched bases: 12. Germline V gives CDR1 SGHNT, CDR2 YYREEE (reference sequence). The CDR3 length is 16 residues. CDR3 protein: CASSFPGRALSHEQFF. The CDR3 nucleotides read TGTGCCAGCAGCTTCCCCGGGAGGGCCTTATCTCATGAGCAGTTCTTC. Complete variable domain (other parts from reference TRBV5-4 and TRBJ2-1): ETGVTQSPTHLIKTRGQQVTLRCSSQSGHNTVSWYQQALGQGPQFIFQYYREEENGRGNFPPRFSGLQFPNYSSELNVNALELDDSALYLCASSFPGRALSHEQFFGPGTRLTVL.

A remark on this clone: The germline gene is not matched at one end of the junction; a read error may be the cause. The J gene is TRBJ1-4, the V gene TRBV7-9; D is unclear. The germline gives CDR1 SEHNR, CDR2 FQNEAQ (reference sequence). The length of the CDR3 is 16 residues. CDR3 loop: CASSSILIRGNGKLFF. The CDR3 coding sequence is TGTGCCAGCAGCTCGATCCTAATCCGGGGTAATGGAAAACTGTTTTTT.

The chain joins TRBV4-1 to TRBJ2-2; 7 bases are a match to TRBD1. The CDR3 runs to 15 residues. With V trimmed by 0 bases and J by 6 bases, 4 bases remained unmatched. Germline loops: CDR1 MGHRA, CDR2 YSYEKL. CDR3 in amino acids: CASSQERDRPGELFF. The CDR3 coding sequence is TGCGCCAGCAGCCAAGAAAGGGACAGACCCGGGGAGCTGTTTTTT.

This chain joins TRBV30 and TRBJ2-3; 10 bases are shared with TRBD2. The germline CDR1 and CDR2 sequences are GTSNPN and SVGIG (reference sequence). This CDR3 has 13 amino acids. The V segment lost 0 bases and the J segment 10 bases; nucleotides outside the gene matches: 4. CDR3 coding DNA: TGTGCCTGGAGTGTCCTAGCGGGAGACGCGCAGTATTTT. Encoded protein: CAWSVLAGDAQYF.

The chain combines TRBV5-1 with TRBJ1-5; a possible D gene is TRBD1 (5 bases). This CDR3 contains 13 residues. Germline V gives CDR1 SGHRS, CDR2 YFSETQ. V lost 0 bases, J lost 7 bases, and 8 bases lay in between. The CDR3 DNA reads TGCGCCAGCAGCTTGGATAGGGGCCAGCCCCAGCATTTT. It yields the protein CASSLDRGQPQHF.

The chain couples TRBV7-9 to TRBJ1-3; 9 bases line up with TRBD1. V was pared by 5 bases and J by 1 base, with 15 bases of the junction left unmatched. The V gene's germline CDR1 is SEHNR and CDR2 FQNEAQ (reference sequence). This CDR3 is 19 amino acids long. The CDR3, as DNA: TGTGCCAGCAGCCGCTCCCGTGGGACAGGGACCTCTTCTGGAAACACCATATATTTT. This encodes CASSRSRGTGTSSGNTIYF.